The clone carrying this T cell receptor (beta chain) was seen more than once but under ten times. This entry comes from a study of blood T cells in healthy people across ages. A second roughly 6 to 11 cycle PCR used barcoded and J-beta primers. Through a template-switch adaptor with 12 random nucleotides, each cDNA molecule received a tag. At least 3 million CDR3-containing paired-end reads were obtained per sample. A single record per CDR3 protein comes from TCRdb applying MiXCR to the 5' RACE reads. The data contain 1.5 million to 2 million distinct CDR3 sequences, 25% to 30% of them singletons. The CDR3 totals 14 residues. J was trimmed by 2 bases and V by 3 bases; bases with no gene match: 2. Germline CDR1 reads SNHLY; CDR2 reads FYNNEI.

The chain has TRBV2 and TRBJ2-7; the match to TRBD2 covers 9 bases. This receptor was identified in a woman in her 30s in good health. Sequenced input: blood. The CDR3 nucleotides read TGTGCCAGCAGTGAGCAGCGGGGGGCCTACGAGCAGTACTTC. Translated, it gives CASSEQRGAYEQYF.